The source of this T cell receptor beta chain is a study of T cells after somatic rescue of genetic block (dated by TCRdb to the early 2020s). Broadly, across the study: The study assessed how robust, over the long term, a T-cell system was when the system had developed through somatic rescue of a genetic block in T-cell development.

The protocol used for the library was the immunoSEQ multiplex PCR assay. Not all clones reach the TCRdb copy of this immuneACCESS table, which keeps in-frame sequences only. Checked studies attribute under half of the gap to unresolved V genes and leave the rest unexplained. The sample table contains around 52,000 clones; only one count was recorded for about 96% of them. More than 0.075% of the sample is taken by the ten largest. Worth noting for this clone: No cognate antigen has been identified for it. It has no much larger one-base neighbor in the sample; base qualities were not kept.

Between the V and J ends, shortened by 5 bases and 0 bases respectively, the junction contains 3 bases. CDR1 and CDR2, looked up from the germline V gene (reference sequence), are MNHEY and SMNVEV. The CDR3 has 12 amino acids, counting the end cysteine and phenylalanine. Kept here is only the CDR3 DNA, which spans 36 bases and is read in frame from base 1. The rearranged segments are TRBV27 and TRBJ2-3; no D segment can be confidently identified. The sequence derives from a child younger than two. The sample was peripheral blood mononuclear cells (PBMCs). The nucleotide sequence is given as TGTGCCAGCAGTCGTAGCACAGATACGCAGTATTTT. It translates as CASSRSTDTQYF.